The clone carrying this T cell receptor (beta chain) was counted only a few times. Its target is unknown. This sample was taken from a study of blood T cells in healthy people across ages. Next came a second PCR, run for roughly 7 to 12 cycles, which used a sample-barcoded 5' primer along with a J-beta primer mix. TCRdb redid the calling of the 5' RACE reads with MiXCR, one entry per CDR3 protein. The top ten clones hold approximately 3.5% of a sample with 500,000 to 650,000 distinct CDR3 sequences, over 25% of them seen once. Study outcomes and limitations: No one knew whether donors had CMV, which possibly confounded expanded clonotype changes. The unsorted PBMCs prevented any conclusive comparison of naive versus antigen-experienced cells.

A further study also used this sample, focusing on T cells of mothers and their children. That report adds: Related and unrelated pairs show similar thymic shaping of TCR recombination output.

The source of this sequence is a boy between 2 and 10 years old in good health. Input material: blood.

This chain's CDR3 is CASSLIERGVHEQFF. CDR3 coding DNA: TGTGCCAGCAGTTTAATCGAGCGGGGGGTCCATGAGCAGTTCTTC. The chain combines TRBV27 with TRBJ2-1; TRBD2 aligns across 9 bases. CDR3 length equals 15 residues. The J segment lost 8 bases and the V segment lost 2 bases, leaving 7 bases of the junction unmatched. Germline V gene sequence: CDR1 MNHEY, CDR2 SMNVEV (reference sequence).